A single sample is the source of the 13 T cell receptor beta chains below, sequenced in a study of CD8 T cells in ankylosing spondylitis. TCRdb redid the calling of the 5' RACE reads with MiXCR, one entry per CDR3 protein. The table records 200,000 to 250,000 distinct CDR3 sequences, over 9.5% of them present only once. The sequenced material came from blood, either unsorted or a sorted T cell fraction (not recorded which). The receptors were sampled from a male donor with ankylosing spondylitis or in good health (not recorded which).

This clonotype was counted ten times or more. This chain uses TRBV3-1 with TRBJ2-7, with D uncertain. The CDR3 is 12 residues long. V lost 3 bases and J lost 5, with 8 bases in between. Germline V CDR1 and CDR2: LGHDT, YNNKEL (reference sequence). The CDR3 loop is CASSHSENEQYF. Written as DNA, the CDR3 is TGTGCCAGCAGCCACAGCGAGAACGAGCAGTACTTC.

This clonotype was recorded many times. This chain joins TRBV12-3 or TRBV12-4 and TRBJ2-7; possibly TRBD1 or TRBD2 for D (5 bases each). This CDR3 is built from 15 residues. With 3 bases removed from V and 0 bases from J, the gap between germline ends came to 12 bases. In nucleotides, the CDR3 is TGTGCCAGCAGTTTCAACGGGGCCAGCTCCTACGAGCAGTACTTC. Translation: CASSFNGASSYEQYF.

Ten or more counts support this clonotype. The chain employs TRBV7-2 and TRBJ1-1; D gene ambiguous. The CDR3 is made up of 12 amino acids. Trimming shortened V by 5 bases and J by 5 bases, and 9 bases separated the two germline ends. Germline V gene sequence: CDR1 SGHTA, CDR2 FQGNSA. CDR3 DNA: TGTGCCAGCAGCCTGCGACAAACTGAAGCTTTCTTT. Protein product: CASSLRQTEAFF.

This clonotype came up a few times. V gene TRBV6-5 combines with J gene TRBJ1-1; possible D gene TRBD1, 5 bases. In germline, CDR1 is MNHEY, CDR2 SVGAGI. The germline V and J ends were trimmed by 2 bases and 4 bases, with 11 bases remaining between them. The CDR3 has 14 amino acids. The CDR3 bases are TGTGCCAGCAGTTACCGGGGGGGAAGCACTGAAGCTTTCTTT. Protein: CASSYRGGSTEAFF.

The chain combines TRBV11-2 with TRBJ2-7; D possibly corresponds to TRBD2 (6 bases). This CDR3 has 16 residues. The V and J ends lost 0 bases and 2 bases respectively, with 14 bases between them. Germline V gene lookup returns CDR1 SGHAT and CDR2 FQNNGV. In nucleotides, the CDR3 is TGTGCCAGCAGCTTAGATTCCGGGGGTCCTACCTACGAGCAGTACTTC. Translation gives CASSLDSGGPTYEQYF. Supplemented by reference TRBV11-2 and TRBJ2-7, the full variable domain reads EAGVAQSPRYKIIEKRQSVAFWCNPISGHATLYWYQQILGQGPKLLIQFQNNGVVDDSQLPKDRFSAERLKGVDSTLKIQPAKLEDSAVYLCASSLDSGGPTYEQYFGPGTRLTVT.

The sample holds a few counts of this clonotype. This rearrangement joins TRBV10-3 to TRBJ1-2; 8 positions agree with TRBD1. The junction had 5 bases not matched to a gene; V was cut back by 2 bases and J by 9 bases. CDR1 is ENHRY and CDR2 is SYGVKD in the germline V gene. This CDR3 contains 13 residues. CDR3 nucleotide sequence: TGTGCCATCAGTGAGCTTACAGGGGGGAGCTACACCTTC. This encodes CAISELTGGSYTF.

J is TRBJ2-7 and V is TRBV5-1; D call uncertain. Germline CDR1 reads SGHRS; CDR2 reads YFSETQ. V was cut by 5 bases and J by 6 bases, with 15 bases left in between. CDR3 size: 13 residues. Here the CDR3 reads CASRLSENGEQYF. For the CDR3, the DNA is TGCGCCAGCAGACTTTCTGAAAATGGCGAGCAGTACTTC.

Many counts were recorded for this clonotype. The chain joins TRBV5-6 to TRBJ1-1; D remains unclear. This CDR3 is 14 amino acids long. Germline V lookup: CDR1 SGHDT, CDR2 YYEEEE. Trimming stripped 0 bases from V and 1 base from J, with 7 bases between. This CDR3 reads CASSLGWGNTEAFF. CDR3 DNA sequence: TGTGCCAGCAGCTTGGGCTGGGGGAACACTGAAGCTTTCTTT.

This clonotype was recorded at least ten times. The rearrangement joins TRBV11-2 to TRBJ2-1; D might be TRBD1 (6 bases). Per germline, CDR1 SGHAT and CDR2 FQNNGV. V was trimmed by 0 bases and J by 2 bases, leaving 14 bases between them. This CDR3 region has 17 residues. In nucleotides, the CDR3 is TGTGCCAGCAGCTTAGATGCCGGACAGCGAACCTACAATGAGCAGTTCTTC. This codes for CASSLDAGQRTYNEQFF. The variable domain in full, completed from reference TRBV11-2 and TRBJ2-1, reads EAGVAQSPRYKIIEKRQSVAFWCNPISGHATLYWYQQILGQGPKLLIQFQNNGVVDDSQLPKDRFSAERLKGVDSTLKIQPAKLEDSAVYLCASSLDAGQRTYNEQFFGPGTRLTVL.

V gene TRBV28 combines with J gene TRBJ2-7, with no clear D. The germline V gene has CDR1 MDHEN and CDR2 SYDVKM. This CDR3 is built from 11 residues. Deletions cut 2 bases from V and 7 bases from J, with 6 bases between. As DNA, the CDR3 is TGTGCCAGCAGTTTAAACAGAGAGCAGTACTTC. This codes for CASSLNREQYF.

This clonotype was seen at least ten times. The chain couples TRBV7-6 to TRBJ2-7, with 9 bases lining up with TRBD1. CDR1 and CDR2 (germline): SGHVS, FNYEAQ. The length of the CDR3 is 16 residues. With 2 bases clipped from V and 3 bases from J, the junction kept 8 bases outside the gene matches. CDR3 sequence reads: CASSLYGETGGYEQYF. CDR3 nucleotides: TGTGCCAGCAGCTTATATGGGGAGACAGGGGGCTACGAGCAGTACTTC. Full variable domain (missing parts from reference TRBV7-6 and TRBJ2-7): GAGVSQSPRYKVTKRGQDVALRCDPISGHVSLYWYRQALGQGPEFLTYFNYEAQQDKSGLPNDRFSAERPEGSISTLTIQRTEQRDSAMYRCASSLYGETGGYEQYFGPGTRLTVT.

Concerning this clonotype itself: This may come from a read error, since a much larger clone is one base off. V is TRBV5-1 and J is TRBJ2-2; D remains ambiguous. The CDR3 has 11 residues. Germline V lookup: CDR1 SGHRS, CDR2 YFSETQ. Trimming stripped 4 bases from V and 8 bases from J, with 6 bases between. This chain's CDR3 is CASSIKGELFF. The CDR3 DNA follows: TGCGCCAGCAGCATCAAAGGGGAGCTGTTTTTT.

Ten or more counts support this clonotype. This rearrangement joins TRBV5-1 to TRBJ2-7; perhaps TRBD2 as D (5 bases). The CDR3 contains 14 residues. V gave up 4 bases and J gave up 2 bases, with 13 bases separating them. In germline, CDR1 is SGHRS, CDR2 YFSETQ. The CDR3 region is CASSPGLLPYEQYF. The CDR3 region has the DNA TGCGCCAGCAGCCCAGGACTCTTACCCTACGAGCAGTACTTC.